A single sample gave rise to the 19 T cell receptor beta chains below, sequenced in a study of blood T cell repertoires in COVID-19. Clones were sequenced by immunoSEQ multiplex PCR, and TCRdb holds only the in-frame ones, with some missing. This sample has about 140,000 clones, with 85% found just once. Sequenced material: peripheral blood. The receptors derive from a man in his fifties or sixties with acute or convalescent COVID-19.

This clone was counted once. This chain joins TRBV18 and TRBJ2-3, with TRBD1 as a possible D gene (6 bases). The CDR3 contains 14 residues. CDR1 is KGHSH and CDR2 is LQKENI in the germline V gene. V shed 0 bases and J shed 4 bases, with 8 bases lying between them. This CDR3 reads CASSPPTGADTQYF. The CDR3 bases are TGTGCCAGCTCACCACCGACAGGAGCAGATACGCAGTATTTT. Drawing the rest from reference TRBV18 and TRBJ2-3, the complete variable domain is NAGVMQNPRHLVRRRGQEARLRCSPMKGHSHVYWYRQLPEEGLKFMVYLQKENIIDESGMPKERFSAEFPKEGPSILRIQQVVRGDSAAYFCASSPPTGADTQYFGPGTRLTVL.

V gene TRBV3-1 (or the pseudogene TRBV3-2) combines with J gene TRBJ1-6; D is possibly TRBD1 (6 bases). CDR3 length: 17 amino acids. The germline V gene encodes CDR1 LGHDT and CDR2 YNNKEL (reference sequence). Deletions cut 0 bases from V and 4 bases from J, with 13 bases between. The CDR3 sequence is CASSQEGRGHYNSPLHF. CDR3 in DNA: TGTGCCAGCAGCCAAGAGGGGAGGGGACATTATAATTCACCCCTCCACTTT.

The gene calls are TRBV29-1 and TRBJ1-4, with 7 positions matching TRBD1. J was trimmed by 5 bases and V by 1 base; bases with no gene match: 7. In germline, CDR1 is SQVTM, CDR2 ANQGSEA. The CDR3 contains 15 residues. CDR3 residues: CSVEAQGGLNEKLFF. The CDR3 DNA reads TGCAGCGTTGAAGCTCAGGGGGGATTGAATGAAAAACTGTTTTTT. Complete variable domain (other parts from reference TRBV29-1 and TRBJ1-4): SAVISQKPSRDICQRGTSLTIQCQVDSQVTMMFWYRQQPGQSLTLIATANQGSEATYESGFVIDKFPISRPNLTFSTLTVSNMSPEDSSIYLCSVEAQGGLNEKLFFGSGTQLSVL.

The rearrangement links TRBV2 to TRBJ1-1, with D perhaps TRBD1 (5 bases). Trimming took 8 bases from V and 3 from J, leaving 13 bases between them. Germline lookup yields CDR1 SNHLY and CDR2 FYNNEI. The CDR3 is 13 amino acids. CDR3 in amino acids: CASSDGGYTEAFF. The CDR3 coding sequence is TGTGCCAGCTCCGATGGGGGGTACACTGAAGCTTTCTTT.

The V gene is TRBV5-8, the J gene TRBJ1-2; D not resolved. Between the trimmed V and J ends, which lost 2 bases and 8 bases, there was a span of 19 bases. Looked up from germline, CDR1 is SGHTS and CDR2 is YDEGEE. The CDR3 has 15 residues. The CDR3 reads CASSFYKAGGRGYTF. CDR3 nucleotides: TGTGCCAGCAGCTTCTACAAAGCAGGAGGGCGAGGCTACACCTTC.

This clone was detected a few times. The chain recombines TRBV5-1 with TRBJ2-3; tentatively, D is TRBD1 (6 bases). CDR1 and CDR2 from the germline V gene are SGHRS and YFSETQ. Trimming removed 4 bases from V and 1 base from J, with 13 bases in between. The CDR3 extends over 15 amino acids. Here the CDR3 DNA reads TGCGCCAGCAGCCCCAGGGGATTCGGCACAGATACGCAGTATTTT. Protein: CASSPRGFGTDTQYF.

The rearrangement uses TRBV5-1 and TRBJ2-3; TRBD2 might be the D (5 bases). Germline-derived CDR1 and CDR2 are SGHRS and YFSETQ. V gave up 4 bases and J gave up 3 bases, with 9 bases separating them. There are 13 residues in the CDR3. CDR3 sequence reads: CASSAGSTDTQYF. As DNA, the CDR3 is TGCGCCAGCAGCGCGGGTTCTACAGATACGCAGTATTTT.

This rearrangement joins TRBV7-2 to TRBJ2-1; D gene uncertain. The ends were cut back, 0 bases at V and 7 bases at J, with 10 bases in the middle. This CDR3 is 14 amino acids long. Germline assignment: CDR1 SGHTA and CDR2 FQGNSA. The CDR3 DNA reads TGTGCCAGCAGCTTAGCACTACCTTGGAATGAGCAGTTCTTC. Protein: CASSLALPWNEQFF.

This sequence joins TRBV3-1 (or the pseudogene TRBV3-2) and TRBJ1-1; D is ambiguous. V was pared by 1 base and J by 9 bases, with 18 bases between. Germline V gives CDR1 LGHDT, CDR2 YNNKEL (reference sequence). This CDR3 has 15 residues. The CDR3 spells CASSQVFVEPGKAFF. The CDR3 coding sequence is TGTGCCAGCAGCCAAGTCTTTGTCGAACCGGGGAAAGCTTTCTTT.

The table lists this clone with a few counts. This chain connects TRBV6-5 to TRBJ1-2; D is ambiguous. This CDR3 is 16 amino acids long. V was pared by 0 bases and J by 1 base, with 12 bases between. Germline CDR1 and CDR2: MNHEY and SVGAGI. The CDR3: CASSYSPGGGNYGYTF. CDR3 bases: TGTGCCAGCAGTTACTCCCCGGGAGGCGGTAACTATGGCTACACCTTC.

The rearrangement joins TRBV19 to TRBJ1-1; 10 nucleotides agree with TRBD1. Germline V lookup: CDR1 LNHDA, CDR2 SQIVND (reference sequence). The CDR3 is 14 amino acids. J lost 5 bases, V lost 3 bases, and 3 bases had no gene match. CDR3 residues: CASSIRTGGTEAFF. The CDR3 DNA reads TGTGCCAGTAGTATCCGGACAGGGGGAACTGAAGCTTTCTTT.

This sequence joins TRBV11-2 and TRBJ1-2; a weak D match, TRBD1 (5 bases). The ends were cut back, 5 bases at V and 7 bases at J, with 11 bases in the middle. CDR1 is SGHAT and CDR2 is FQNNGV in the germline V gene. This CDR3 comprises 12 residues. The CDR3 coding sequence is TGTGCCAGCAGCAGCAGGGACTCTGGCTACACCTTC. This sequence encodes CASSSRDSGYTF. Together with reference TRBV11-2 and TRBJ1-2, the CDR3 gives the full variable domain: EAGVAQSPRYKIIEKRQSVAFWCNPISGHATLYWYQQILGQGPKLLIQFQNNGVVDDSQLPKDRFSAERLKGVDSTLKIQPAKLEDSAVYLCASSSRDSGYTFGSGTRLTVV.

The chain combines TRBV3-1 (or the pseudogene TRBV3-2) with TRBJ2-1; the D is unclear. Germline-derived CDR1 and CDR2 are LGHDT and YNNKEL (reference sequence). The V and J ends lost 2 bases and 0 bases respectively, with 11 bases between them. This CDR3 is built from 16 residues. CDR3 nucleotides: TGTGCCAGCAGCCAAAACCCCTGGAGCTCCTACAATGAGCAGTTCTTC. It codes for CASSQNPWSSYNEQFF.

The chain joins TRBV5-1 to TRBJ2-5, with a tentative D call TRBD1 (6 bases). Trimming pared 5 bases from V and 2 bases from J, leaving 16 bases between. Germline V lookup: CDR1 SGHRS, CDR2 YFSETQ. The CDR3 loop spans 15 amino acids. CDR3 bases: TGCGCCAGCAGTCGGGACAACCCGAATCAAGAGACCCAGTACTTC. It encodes CASSRDNPNQETQYF.

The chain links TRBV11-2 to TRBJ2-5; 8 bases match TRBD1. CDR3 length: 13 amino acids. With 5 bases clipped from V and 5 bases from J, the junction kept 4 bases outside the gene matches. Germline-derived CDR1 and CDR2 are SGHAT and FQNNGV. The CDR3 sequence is CASSRTGSETQYF. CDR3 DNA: TGTGCCAGCAGCCGGACAGGGTCGGAGACCCAGTACTTC. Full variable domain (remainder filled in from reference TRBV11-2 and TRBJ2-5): EAGVAQSPRYKIIEKRQSVAFWCNPISGHATLYWYQQILGQGPKLLIQFQNNGVVDDSQLPKDRFSAERLKGVDSTLKIQPAKLEDSAVYLCASSRTGSETQYFGPGTRLLVL.

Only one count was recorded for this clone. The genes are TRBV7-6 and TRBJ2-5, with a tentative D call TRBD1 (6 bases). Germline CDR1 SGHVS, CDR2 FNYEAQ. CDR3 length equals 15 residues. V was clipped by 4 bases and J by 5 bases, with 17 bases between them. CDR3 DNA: TGTGCCAGCAGCTCACAGGGTGGAGGCGGGGAGACCCAGTACTTC. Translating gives CASSSQGGGGETQYF.

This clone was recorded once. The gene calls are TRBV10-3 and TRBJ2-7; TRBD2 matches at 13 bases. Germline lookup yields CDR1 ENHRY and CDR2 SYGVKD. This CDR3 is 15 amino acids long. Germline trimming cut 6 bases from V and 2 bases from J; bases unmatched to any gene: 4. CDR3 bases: TGTGCCATCAGCCAACTAGCGGGAGGGGCCTACGAGCAGTACTTC. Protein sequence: CAISQLAGGAYEQYF.

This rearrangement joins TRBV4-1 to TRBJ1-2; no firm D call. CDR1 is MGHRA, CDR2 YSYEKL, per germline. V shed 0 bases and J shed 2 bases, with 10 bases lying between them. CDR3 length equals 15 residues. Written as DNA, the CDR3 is TGCGCCAGCAGCCAAGAATCCAGTTTCAACTATGGCTACACCTTC. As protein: CASSQESSFNYGYTF.

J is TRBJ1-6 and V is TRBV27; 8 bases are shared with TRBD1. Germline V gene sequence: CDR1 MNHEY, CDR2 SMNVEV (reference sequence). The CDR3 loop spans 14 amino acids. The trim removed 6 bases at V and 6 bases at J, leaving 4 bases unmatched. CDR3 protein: CASSPGQGNSPLHF. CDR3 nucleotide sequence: TGTGCCAGCAGCCCCGGACAGGGTAATTCACCCCTCCACTTT.